This is a list of T cell receptor beta chains from one sample in a study of response to subunit inactivated influenza vaccine. One entry per CDR3 protein, called by TCRdb with MiXCR from the RT-PCR reads. The data hold 500,000 to 600,000 distinct CDR3 sequences, with 12% to 15% observed a single time. The source material was PBMCs from blood, sampled 11 to 12 days after vaccination. All receptors derive from a middle-aged man who received an inactivated influenza vaccine. Each CDR3 is given with its conserved first and last residue. D genes are given only for firm matches. Only part of the rows carry a size: once, few, many, or a class if the clone is expanded.

D gene	clone size	V gene	J gene	CDR3 protein	CDR3 DNA
TRBD2	-	TRBV4-2	TRBJ2-1	CASSQDLAGKYNEQFF	TGTGCCAGCAGCCAAGATCTAGCGGGAAAATACAATGAGCAGTTCTTC
TRBD2	-	TRBV12-3/TRBV12-4	TRBJ2-5	CASSSESIRLAGVQETQYF	TGTGCCAGCAGTTCAGAATCGATAAGACTAGCGGGGGTCCAAGAGACCCAGTACTTC
TRBD2	many	TRBV6-4	TRBJ2-1	CASSGGGSINEQFF	TGTGCCAGCAGTGGAGGCGGGAGTATCAATGAGCAGTTCTTC
-	-	TRBV7-8	TRBJ1-1	CASNPRGGAGTEAFF	TGTGCCAGCAACCCTCGGGGGGGGGCGGGCACTGAAGCTTTCTTT
-	few	TRBV29-1	TRBJ2-5	CSVTRGETQYF	TGCAGCGTTACGCGAGGGGAGACCCAGTACTTC
-	-	TRBV10-3	TRBJ2-7	CAISVAPEYEQYF	TGTGCCATCAGTGTCGCGCCGGAGTACGAGCAGTACTTC
-	-	TRBV18	TRBJ2-3	CASSPGFRDTQYF	TGTGCCAGCTCACCAGGGTTCCGGGATACGCAGTATTTT
TRBD2	-	TRBV7-2	TRBJ2-7	CASSLSPSGRYEQYF	TGTGCCAGCAGCTTAAGCCCTAGCGGGAGATACGAGCAGTACTTC
-	-	TRBV12-3/TRBV12-4	TRBJ2-5	CASPTQYF	TGTGCCAGCCCTACCCAGTACTTC
-	-	TRBV18	TRBJ2-7	CASSPLVSKGDQSSYEQYF	TGTGCCAGCTCACCGCTGGTCTCCAAGGGAGACCAGAGCTCCTACGAGCAGTACTTC
-	-	TRBV6-1	TRBJ2-7	CASRSEGDSPSATLF	TGTGCCAGCAGATCTGAGGGGGACTCCCCATCTGCTACCCTCTTC
-	few	TRBV6-5	TRBJ2-3	CASSYSLEDTQYF	TGTGCCAGCAGTTACTCGTTGGAGGATACGCAGTATTTT
-	few	TRBV7-2	TRBJ2-5	CASSPMALAETQYF	TGTGCCAGCAGCCCCATGGCGCTAGCTGAGACCCAGTACTTC
TRBD2	-	TRBV12-3/TRBV12-4	TRBJ2-2	CASVGGDANTGELFF	TGTGCCAGCGTGGGGGGGGACGCGAACACCGGGGAGCTGTTTTTT
TRBD1	many	TRBV3-1	TRBJ2-1	CASSQNPWQGAEISWQFF	TGTGCCAGCAGCCAAAACCCGTGGCAGGGGGCCGAAATTAGTTGGCAGTTCTTC
-	-	TRBV5-1	TRBJ2-7	CASSRVDQEQYF	TGCGCCAGCAGCCGGGTTGACCAGGAGCAGTACTTC
-	-	TRBV20-1	TRBJ2-3	CSARVGTGADTQYF	TGCAGTGCTAGAGTTGGGACTGGGGCAGATACGCAGTATTTT
-	few	TRBV29-1	TRBJ2-1	CSVEETGNEQFF	TGCAGCGTTGAAGAGACGGGGAATGAGCAGTTCTTC
-	-	TRBV7-6	TRBJ2-1	CASSLVFGGNYNEQFF	TGTGCCAGCAGCTTAGTATTCGGGGGAAACTACAATGAGCAGTTCTTC
-	few	TRBV20-1	TRBJ2-7	CSARGHSTYEQYF	TGCAGTGCCCGGGGACATTCGACCTACGAGCAGTACTTC
TRBD1	few	TRBV10-3	TRBJ1-1	CAISAGGVGTEAFF	TGTGCCATCAGCGCAGGGGGCGTGGGCACTGAAGCTTTCTTT
TRBD1	many	TRBV5-1	TRBJ2-1	CASSLAPGQDNEQFF	TGCGCCAGCAGCTTGGCCCCCGGACAGGACAATGAGCAGTTCTTC
-	few	TRBV15	TRBJ2-1	CATSRSGTPYNEQFF	TGTGCCACCAGCAGATCCGGGACACCATACAATGAGCAGTTCTTC
TRBD1	many	TRBV20-1	TRBJ1-2	CSAGTGNGYTF	TGCAGTGCTGGGACAGGGAATGGCTACACCTTC